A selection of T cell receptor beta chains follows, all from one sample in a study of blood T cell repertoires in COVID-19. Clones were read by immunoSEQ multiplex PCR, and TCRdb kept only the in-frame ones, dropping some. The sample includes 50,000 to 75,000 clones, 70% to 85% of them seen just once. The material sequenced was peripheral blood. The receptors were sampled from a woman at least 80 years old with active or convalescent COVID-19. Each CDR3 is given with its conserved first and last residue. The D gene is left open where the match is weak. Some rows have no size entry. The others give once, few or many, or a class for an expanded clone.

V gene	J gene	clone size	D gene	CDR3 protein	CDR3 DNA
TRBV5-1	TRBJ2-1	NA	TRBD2	CASSLETSGAYNEQFF	TGCGCCAGCAGCTTGGAAACTAGCGGGGCTTACAATGAGCAGTTCTTC
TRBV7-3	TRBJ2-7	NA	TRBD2	CASSLTSGPYEQYF	TGTGCCAGCAGCTTGACTAGCGGCCCCTACGAGCAGTACTTC
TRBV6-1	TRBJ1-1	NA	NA	CASSEALRGWNTEAFF	TGTGCCAGCAGTGAAGCGCTACGGGGGTGGAACACTGAAGCTTTCTTT
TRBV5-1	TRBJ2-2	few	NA	CASSLAQGNTGELFF	TGCGCCAGCAGCTTAGCACAGGGGAACACCGGGGAGCTGTTTTTT
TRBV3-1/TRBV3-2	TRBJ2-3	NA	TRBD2	CASSQGLAGSTDTQYF	TGTGCCAGCAGCCAAGGTCTAGCGGGGAGCACAGATACGCAGTATTTT
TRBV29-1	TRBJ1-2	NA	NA	CSVAVHGDYGYTF	TGCAGCGTCGCCGTCCACGGAGACTATGGCTACACCTTC
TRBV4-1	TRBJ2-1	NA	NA	CASSLGGRGTYNEQFF	TGCGCCAGCAGCCTCGGGGGCAGGGGGACATACAATGAGCAGTTCTTC
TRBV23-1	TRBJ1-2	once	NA	CASNRRGQYYGYTF	TGCGCCAGCAACCGACGTGGACAGTACTATGGCTACACCTTC
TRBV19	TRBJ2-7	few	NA	CASSIKGEQGYEQYF	TGTGCCAGTAGTATAAAAGGAGAGCAGGGTTACGAGCAGTACTTC
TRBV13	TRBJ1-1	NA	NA	CASSLGGANTEAFF	TGTGCCAGCAGCTTAGGGGGGGCGAACACTGAAGCTTTCTTT
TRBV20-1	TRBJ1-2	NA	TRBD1	CSASRQGQGYTF	TGCAGTGCTAGTCGACAGGGGCAAGGCTACACCTTC
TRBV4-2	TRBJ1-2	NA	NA	CASSQGPQGDGYTF	TGTGCCAGCAGCCAAGGGCCGCAAGGGGATGGCTACACCTTC
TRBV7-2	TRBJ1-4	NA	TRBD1	CASSQPRGRGDEKLFF	TGTGCCAGCAGTCAACCTAGGGGCAGGGGGGATGAAAAACTGTTTTTT
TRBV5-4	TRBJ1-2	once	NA	CASSNPSGVYGYTF	TGTGCCAGCAGCAACCCCAGCGGGGTCTATGGCTACACCTTC
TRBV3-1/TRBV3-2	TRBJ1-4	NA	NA	CASSQGGGEEKLFF	TGTGCCAGCAGCCAAGGTGGCGGGGAGGAAAAACTGTTTTTT
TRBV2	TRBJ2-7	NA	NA	CASSYTSRSHEQYF	TGTGCCAGCAGTTACACTAGCCGCTCCCACGAGCAGTACTTC
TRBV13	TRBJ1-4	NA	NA	CASSSRGAANEKLFF	TGTGCCAGCAGCTCCCGGGGGGCAGCTAATGAAAAACTGTTTTTT
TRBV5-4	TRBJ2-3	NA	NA	CASSYDRRDTQYF	TGTGCCAGCAGCTACGACCGGAGGGATACGCAGTATTTT
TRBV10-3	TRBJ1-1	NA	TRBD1	CATLTGTGNTEAFF	TGTGCCACCCTCACCGGGACAGGGAACACTGAAGCTTTCTTT
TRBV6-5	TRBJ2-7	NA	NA	CASSLRGPSYEQYF	TGTGCCAGCAGCCTCAGGGGCCCCTCCTACGAGCAGTACTTC
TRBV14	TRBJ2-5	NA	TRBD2	CASSQDPGGGPQETQYF	TGTGCCAGCAGCCAAGATCCGGGCGGGGGGCCACAAGAGACCCAGTACTTC
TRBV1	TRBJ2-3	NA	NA	CTSSPLIGQQTPGDTQYF	TGCACCAGCAGCCCCCTAATTGGACAGCAGACTCCAGGAGATACGCAGTATTTT
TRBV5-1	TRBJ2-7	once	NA	CASSLIMAEQSYEQYF	TGCGCCAGCAGCTTGATTATGGCGGAACAATCCTACGAGCAGTACTTC
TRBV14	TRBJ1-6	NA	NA	CASSLRVGRVNSPLHF	TGTGCCAGCAGCCTCCGGGTGGGCAGGGTGAATTCACCCCTCCACTTT
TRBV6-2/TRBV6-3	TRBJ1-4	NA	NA	CASSFAGSEKLFF	TGTGCCAGCAGTTTCGCGGGCAGCGAAAAACTGTTTTTT
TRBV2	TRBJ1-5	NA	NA	CASSELLGNQPQHF	TGTGCCAGCAGTGAACTATTGGGCAATCAGCCCCAGCATTTT
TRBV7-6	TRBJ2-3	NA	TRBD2	CASSLSRGGAGDTQYF	TGTGCCAGCAGCTTAAGTCGCGGGGGGGCCGGGGATACGCAGTATTTT
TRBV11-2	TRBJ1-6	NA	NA	CASSSGLNSPLHF	TGTGCCAGCAGCTCGGGGTTGAATTCACCCCTCCACTTT
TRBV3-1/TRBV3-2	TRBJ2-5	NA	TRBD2	CASSQASGGGGTQYF	TGTGCCAGCAGCCAAGCGAGCGGGGGGGGTGGGACCCAGTACTTC
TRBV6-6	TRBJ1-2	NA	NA	CASGTTANGYTF	TGTGCCAGCGGTACGACAGCAAATGGCTACACCTTC
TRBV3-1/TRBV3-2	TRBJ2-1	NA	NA	CASSRSFVQVVNEQFF	TGTGCCAGCAGCCGCAGTTTTGTTCAGGTTGTCAATGAGCAGTTCTTC
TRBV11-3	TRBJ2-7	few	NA	CASSLDGRQGRDEQYF	TGTGCCAGCAGCTTAGACGGGAGACAGGGCCGGGACGAGCAGTACTTC
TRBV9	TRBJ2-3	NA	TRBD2	CASSVAPTSGTDTQYF	TGTGCCAGCAGCGTAGCGCCGACTAGCGGCACAGATACGCAGTATTTT
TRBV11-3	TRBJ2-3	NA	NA	CASSITRGTDTQYF	TGTGCCAGCAGCATCACCAGGGGAACAGATACGCAGTATTTT
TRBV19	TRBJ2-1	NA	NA	CATRTNRQENEQFF	TGTGCCACTAGAACAAACCGACAGGAGAATGAGCAGTTCTTC
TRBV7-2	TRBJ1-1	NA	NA	CASSLVSGGNTEAFF	TGTGCCAGCAGCTTAGTTTCCGGGGGGAACACTGAAGCTTTCTTT
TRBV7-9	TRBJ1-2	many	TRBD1	CASSLDRGQNGYTF	TGTGCCAGCAGCTTAGACAGGGGGCAAAATGGCTACACCTTC
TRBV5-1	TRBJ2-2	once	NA	CASSRGQNTGELFF	TGCGCCAGCAGCAGGGGACAGAACACCGGGGAGCTGTTTTTT
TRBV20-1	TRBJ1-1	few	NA	CSAGDLTQAFF	TGCAGTGCCGGGGATTTGACCCAAGCTTTCTTT
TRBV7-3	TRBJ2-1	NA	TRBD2	CASSLWRGSYNEQFF	TGTGCCAGCAGCTTATGGCGGGGGTCCTACAATGAGCAGTTCTTC
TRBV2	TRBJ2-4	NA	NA	CASSENSLLAKNIQYF	TGTGCCAGCAGTGAAAACAGCTTACTAGCCAAAAACATTCAGTACTTC
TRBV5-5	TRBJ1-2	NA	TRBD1	CASTRDRGYDGYTF	TGTGCCAGCACCCGGGACAGGGGTTATGATGGCTACACCTTC
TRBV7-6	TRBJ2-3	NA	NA	CASSARLGGTDTQYF	TGTGCCAGCAGCGCAAGACTAGGGGGCACAGATACGCAGTATTTT
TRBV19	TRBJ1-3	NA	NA	CASRLSGYFSSSGNTIYF	TGTGCCAGTAGACTCTCAGGGTATTTCTCAAGCTCTGGAAACACCATATATTTT